The 28 T cell receptor beta chains listed next were all sequenced from one sample in a study of cytomegalovirus exposure and HLA in healthy donors. PCR involved 60 Vbeta and 13 Jbeta primers. Method: immunoSEQ multiplex PCR; TCRdb's copy keeps in-frame clones and lacks some. Of roughly 200,000 clones listed, around 75% are singletons. Sequenced input: PBMCs. The origin of the receptors is a male donor in good health and CMV-seronegative.

The V gene is TRBV5-1, the J gene TRBJ2-7; 12 bases are a match to TRBD2. Germline V gene sequence: CDR1 SGHRS, CDR2 YFSETQ. The V segment lost 5 bases and the J segment 5 bases; nucleotides outside the gene matches: 5. CDR3 length equals 14 residues. The CDR3 coding sequence is TGCGCCAGCAGGTGGACTAGCGGGAACAACGAGCAGTACTTC. This translates into CASRWTSGNNEQYF.

The chain recombines TRBV5-8 with TRBJ2-2; D possibly corresponds to TRBD1 (7 bases). The CDR3 is 15 amino acids. Trimming left V 2 bases short and J 5 bases short, with 13 bases between. Germline V lookup: CDR1 SGHTS, CDR2 YDEGEE. The CDR3 loop reads CASSLQQGRTGELFF. CDR3 sequence (DNA): TGTGCCAGCAGCTTACAACAGGGGAGGACCGGGGAGCTGTTTTTT.

This sequence joins TRBV7-3 and TRBJ2-2; perhaps TRBD1 as D (6 bases). Germline CDR1 is SGHTA and CDR2 is FQGTGA. V lost 5 bases and J 5 bases, leaving 18 bases between the germline ends. This CDR3 has 16 residues. This CDR3 reads CASSQGQPLSTGELFF. CDR3 DNA: TGTGCCAGCAGCCAGGGGCAGCCCCTCTCTACCGGGGAGCTGTTTTTT.

V and J are TRBV15 and TRBJ1-1; D remains unclear. V shed 4 bases and J shed 3 bases, with 12 bases lying between them. Germline V lookup: CDR1 LNHNV, CDR2 YYDKDF (reference sequence). The CDR3 length is 14 residues. CDR3 nucleotides: TGTGCCACCAGCATGACATTCCGCGACACTGAAGCTTTCTTT. Protein sequence: CATSMTFRDTEAFF.

The J gene is TRBJ2-1, the V gene TRBV7-9; D is possibly TRBD2 (6 bases). CDR3 size: 15 residues. Trimming removed 5 bases from V and 0 bases from J, with 11 bases in between. Germline CDR1 SEHNR, CDR2 FQNEAQ (reference sequence). CDR3 bases: TGTGCCAGCAGCCAGAAGGGAGGCTCCTACAATGAGCAGTTCTTC. Translating gives CASSQKGGSYNEQFF.

This chain links TRBV9 with TRBJ2-7; a possible D gene is TRBD2 (5 bases). Trimming stripped 0 bases from V and 3 bases from J, with 10 bases between. The CDR3 sequence is 14 residues long. Germline values: CDR1 SGDLS, CDR2 YYNGEE. CDR3 sequence: CASSVGAGSYEQYF. The DNA of the CDR3 is TGTGCCAGCAGCGTAGGGGCTGGGAGCTACGAGCAGTACTTC.

This clone turned up a few times. This chain uses TRBV2 with TRBJ1-2; 7 bases match TRBD1. The V and J ends lost 6 bases and 6 bases, in that order; junction bases with no gene match: 7. In germline, CDR1 is SNHLY, CDR2 FYNNEI. The length of the CDR3 is 13 residues. CDR3 residues: CASRTEGTDGYTF. In nucleotides, the CDR3 is TGTGCCAGCAGGACCGAAGGGACAGATGGCTACACCTTC.

A few counts support this clone. The chain employs TRBV2 and TRBJ1-1; 8 nucleotides agree with TRBD1. Germline V CDR1 and CDR2: SNHLY, FYNNEI. The V and J ends lost 5 bases and 8 bases, in that order; junction bases with no gene match: 7. The CDR3 covers 13 residues. CDR3 nucleotide sequence: TGTGCCAGCAGTTCCAGGGGGCGCGGGGAAGCTTTCTTT. This codes for CASSSRGRGEAFF.

This rearrangement joins TRBV28 to TRBJ2-1; D is undetermined. Germline V gene sequence: CDR1 MDHEN, CDR2 SYDVKM. This CDR3 region has 13 residues. The ends were cut back, 7 bases at V and 9 bases at J, with 16 bases in the middle. The CDR3 sequence is CASTHLGASEQFF. In DNA, the CDR3 is TGTGCCAGCACCCATTTAGGAGCATCTGAGCAGTTCTTC. The full variable domain, in which reference TRBV28 and TRBJ2-1 provide the parts outside the CDR3, is DVKVTQSSRYLVKRTGEKVFLECVQDMDHENMFWYRQDPGLGLRLIYFSYDVKMKEKGDIPEGYSVSREKKERFSLILESASTNQTSMYLCASTHLGASEQFFGPGTRLTVL.

The chain carries TRBV28 and TRBJ1-1; D is uncertain. Germline V gene sequence: CDR1 MDHEN, CDR2 SYDVKM. CDR3 size: 13 residues. Trimming shortened V by 9 bases and J by 1 base, and 12 bases separated the two germline ends. CDR3 sequence: CASFGVANTEAFF. Here the CDR3 DNA reads TGTGCCAGTTTCGGGGTAGCGAACACTGAAGCTTTCTTT.

The rearrangement links TRBV19 to TRBJ2-7; D might be TRBD1 (6 bases). The CDR3 has 13 residues. The V end lost 4 bases, the J end lost 3 bases, and 10 bases lay between the germline ends. From germline, CDR1 is LNHDA and CDR2 SQIVND (reference sequence). CDR3 DNA: TGTGCCAGTAGTAGGGGGCTTGGCTACGAGCAGTACTTC. It encodes CASSRGLGYEQYF.

The chain is built from TRBV6-6 and TRBJ1-5; D ambiguous. CDR3 length equals 14 residues. Germline V CDR1 and CDR2: MNHNY, SVGAGI (reference sequence). V was shortened by 4 bases and J by 3 bases, with 10 bases between the two germline ends. CDR3 coding DNA: TGTGCCAGCAGTTTTCGTGACATCAATCAGCCCCAGCATTTT. Translation: CASSFRDINQPQHF.

The J gene is TRBJ2-7, the V gene TRBV27; TRBD1 might be the D (6 bases). The V end was cut by 1 base, the J end by 3 bases, with 10 bases between. CDR3 length equals 14 residues. Germline CDR1 reads MNHEY; CDR2 reads SMNVEV (reference sequence). The CDR3 DNA follows: TGTGCCAGCAGTTTATGGGGGACAAACTACGAGCAGTACTTC. It yields the protein CASSLWGTNYEQYF.

The chain recombines TRBV30 with TRBJ1-1, with D possibly TRBD1 on 6 matching bases. This CDR3 is 16 amino acids long. The V end was cut by 2 bases, the J end by 2 bases, with 18 bases between. Germline lookup yields CDR1 GTSNPN and CDR2 SVGIG (reference sequence). CDR3 nucleotide sequence: TGTGCCTGGAGTACCCTACTCGGGACATTTAACACTGAAGCTTTCTTT. Protein: CAWSTLLGTFNTEAFF.

The chain couples TRBV6-6 to TRBJ1-4; 7 bases line up with TRBD1. CDR1 and CDR2 from the germline V gene are MNHNY and SVGAGI (reference sequence). The CDR3 contains 12 residues. The J segment lost 4 bases and the V segment lost 9 bases, leaving 2 bases of the junction unmatched. CDR3 in DNA: TGTGCCAGTCAGGGGGTTAATGAAAAACTGTTTTTT. This codes for CASQGVNEKLFF.

The chain recombines TRBV4-3 with TRBJ2-1, with 7 nucleotides matching TRBD1. There are 15 residues in the CDR3. V lost 2 bases and J lost 0; bases outside the gene matches: 1. Germline values: CDR1 LGHNA, CDR2 YSLEER. The CDR3 loop reads CASSQRDSSYNEQFF. Written as DNA, the CDR3 is TGCGCCAGCAGCCAACGGGACAGCTCCTACAATGAGCAGTTCTTC.

There are a few counts of this clone. This chain links TRBV6-6 with TRBJ2-2; possible D gene TRBD1, 5 bases. V shed 7 bases and J shed 9 bases, with 15 bases lying between them. Germline V lookup: CDR1 MNHNY, CDR2 SVGAGI (reference sequence). The CDR3 is 13 residues long. The CDR3 reads CASTYAQGWELFF. The CDR3 DNA reads TGTGCCAGCACCTACGCCCAGGGTTGGGAGCTGTTTTTT.

This chain links TRBV30 with TRBJ1-1; D perhaps matches TRBD1 (5 bases). Germline V CDR1 and CDR2: GTSNPN, SVGIG (reference sequence). The ends were cut back, 4 bases at V and 0 bases at J, with 15 bases in the middle. The CDR3 consists of 15 residues. CDR3 region: CAWTKGLLMNTEAFF. The CDR3 DNA is TGTGCCTGGACAAAGGGGCTCCTAATGAACACTGAAGCTTTCTTT.

Only a few counts were recorded for this clone. The gene calls are TRBV5-4 and TRBJ2-1, with TRBD2 matching 12 bases. The CDR3 is 19 residues long. CDR1 and CDR2 (germline): SGHNT, YYREEE (reference sequence). The trim removed 2 bases at V and 2 bases at J, leaving 11 bases unmatched. The CDR3 bases are TGTGCCAGCAGCTTACCTAGCGGGGGGGCCGGGGTCGCCTACAATGAGCAGTTCTTC. It codes for CASSLPSGGAGVAYNEQFF.

J is TRBJ1-5 and V is TRBV27; the D is unclear. Trimming took 4 bases from V and 5 from J, leaving 12 bases between them. Germline lookup yields CDR1 MNHEY and CDR2 SMNVEV (reference sequence). The CDR3 runs 14 residues. The CDR3 sequence: CASSSKGGHQPQHF. For the CDR3, the DNA is TGTGCCAGCAGTTCAAAAGGAGGTCATCAGCCCCAGCATTTT.

A few counts support this clone. This chain uses TRBV7-3 with TRBJ2-3; possible D gene TRBD2, 7 bases. Per the germline V gene, CDR1 is SGHTA and CDR2 is FQGTGA. The CDR3 spans 14 residues. With 5 bases removed from V and 8 bases from J, the gap between germline ends came to 17 bases. The CDR3 nucleotides are TGTGCCAGCAGCACCAACGCGGGGGCTAGTACGCAGTATTTT. Protein: CASSTNAGASTQYF.

This clone was seen more than once but under ten times. This chain links TRBV15 with TRBJ2-1, with TRBD2 matching over 8 bases. The length of the CDR3 is 17 residues. Trimming took 1 base from V and 10 from J; bases not matched to a gene: 15. Germline-derived CDR1 and CDR2 are LNHNV and YYDKDF (reference sequence). In nucleotides, the CDR3 is TGTGCCACCAGCAGAGGGGGAGCGGGAGCAGGAGGGAAAGAGCAGTTCTTC. This gives the protein CATSRGGAGAGGKEQFF.

This sequence joins TRBV9 and TRBJ2-1, with D possibly TRBD2 on 6 matching bases. V gave up 2 bases and J gave up 7 bases, with 10 bases separating them. The CDR3 has 13 residues. CDR1 and CDR2 from the germline V gene are SGDLS and YYNGEE. Here the CDR3 reads CASSVEGLNEQFF. CDR3 DNA sequence: TGTGCCAGCAGCGTGGAGGGCCTTAATGAGCAGTTCTTC.

This clone was picked up a small number of times. The chain links TRBV29-1 to TRBJ2-1, with TRBD2 as a possible D gene (6 bases). The CDR3 is 15 amino acids. Germline loops: CDR1 SQVTM, CDR2 ANQGSEA. With 2 bases removed from V and 5 bases from J, the gap between germline ends came to 16 bases. CDR3 in amino acids: CSVEKVVAANNEQFF. DNA of the CDR3: TGCAGCGTTGAAAAGGTGGTAGCGGCCAACAATGAGCAGTTCTTC.

The chain carries TRBV30 and TRBJ1-3; no firm D call. V dropped 1 base and J dropped 1 base, with 2 bases sitting between them. This CDR3 is built from 12 residues. Germline V gene data show CDR1 as GTSNPN and CDR2 as SVGIG (reference sequence). The CDR3 region has the DNA TGTGCCTGGAGTGCTTCTGGAAACACCATATATTTT. Its translation: CAWSASGNTIYF.

This clone was observed a single time. This sequence joins TRBV4-2 and TRBJ2-1; 7 bases map to TRBD1. The CDR3 sequence is 15 residues long. Germline CDR1 and CDR2: LGHNA and YNFKEQ. The trim removed 4 bases at V and 5 bases at J, leaving 8 bases unmatched. CDR3 bases: TGTGCCAGCAGCCCATACCACAGGGGCGACAATGAGCAGTTCTTC. Its protein is CASSPYHRGDNEQFF.

This clone occurred a few times. The J gene is TRBJ1-2, the V gene TRBV30; D is unresolved. Trimming took 0 bases from V and 3 from J, leaving 11 bases between them. CDR3 length equals 14 residues. Looked up from germline, CDR1 is GTSNPN and CDR2 is SVGIG (reference sequence). CDR3 protein: CAWSVEDFHYGYTF. CDR3 in DNA: TGTGCCTGGAGTGTTGAGGACTTCCACTATGGCTACACCTTC.

J is TRBJ1-5 and V is TRBV4-1; D might be TRBD1 (6 bases). The ends were cut back, 0 bases at V and 6 bases at J, with 18 bases in the middle. This CDR3 has 17 amino acids. Germline CDR1 and CDR2: MGHRA and YSYEKL. The CDR3 protein is CASSQDLVRGLGQPQHF. Here the CDR3 DNA reads TGCGCCAGCAGCCAAGATCTAGTCAGGGGTTTAGGTCAGCCCCAGCATTTT.